The 29 T cell receptor beta chains below come from one sample, sequenced in a study of post-analysis software for immune sequencing data (dated by TCRdb to between 2015 and 2016). Broad study findings and their caveats: Patients showed significantly higher frequencies than controls for about 5 TRBV segments, among them TRBV5-6, TRBV5-1 and TRBV20-1.

The library was generated by PCR. Sequencing instrument: Illumina HiSeq 2500. To reduce PCR and sequencing biases, unique molecular identifiers were incorporated into the TCR beta cDNA libraries. Through fastp at Q25 and MiXCR, TCRdb rebuilt clones from the public reads, retaining in-frame beta chains. Entries that share a CDR3 protein sequence are merged under the most common genes and DNA. This sample gives hundreds of thousands of distinct CDR3 sequences in total; roughly 29% of them show up just once. The ten largest clones capture around 0.55% of the sample. Antigen specificity for these receptors is unknown. Sequenced sample: blood. These receptors came from a girl aged 5 to 17 with multiple sclerosis.

The table lists this clonotype with a few counts. The V call is TRBV7-2, the J call TRBJ2-6, with unresolved D. With 1 base removed from V and 0 bases from J, the gap between germline ends came to 10 bases. CDR1 is SGHTA and CDR2 is FQGNSA in the germline V gene. The CDR3 sequence is 17 residues long. The CDR3 protein is CASSLVSGLSGANVLTF. The CDR3 region has the DNA TGTGCCAGCAGCTTAGTATCGGGCCTCTCTGGGGCCAACGTCCTGACTTTC.

The chain's CDR3 is CASSYIPGRPQNQPQHF. The CDR3 bases are TGTGCCAGCAGTTACATCCCGGGCAGACCACAGAATCAGCCCCAGCATTTT. The J gene is TRBJ1-5, the V gene TRBV6-6; D unclear. Trimming removed 2 bases at V and 4 bases at J, with 18 bases between. CDR1 and CDR2 from the germline V gene are MNHNY and SVGAGI (reference sequence). This CDR3 comprises 17 residues.

The V gene is TRBV5-1, the J gene TRBJ1-2; no clear D gene. The CDR3 consists of 13 residues. Trimming shortened V by 1 base and J by 4 bases, and 8 bases separated the two germline ends. Germline CDR1 SGHRS, CDR2 YFSETQ. The CDR3 DNA follows: TGCGCCAGCAGCTTGAAGACACCCTATGGCTACACCTTC. Protein product: CASSLKTPYGYTF.

This clonotype was detected only a few times. Here the CDR3 DNA reads TGTGCCAGCAGCCCCTCGGACAGGGGCCATCAGCCCCAGCATTTT. It specifies CASSPSDRGHQPQHF. The chain combines TRBV4-2 with TRBJ1-5; 9 positions match TRBD1. Germline V gene sequence: CDR1 LGHNA, CDR2 YNFKEQ. The CDR3 spans 15 residues. Trimming removed 4 bases from V and 5 bases from J; junction bases left unmatched: 6.

The chain has TRBV7-2 and TRBJ2-7, with 14 nucleotides matching TRBD2. Germline V gives CDR1 SGHTA, CDR2 FQGNSA. Germline trimming cut 5 bases from V and 7 bases from J; bases unmatched to any gene: 7. The CDR3 has 15 residues. The CDR3 spells CASSRGLAGVGEQYF. The CDR3 DNA sequence: TGTGCCAGCAGCCGGGGACTAGCGGGAGTAGGGGAGCAGTACTTC.

This rearrangement joins TRBV11-2 to TRBJ2-1; 14 bases fit TRBD2. From germline, CDR1 is SGHAT and CDR2 FQNNGV. The length of the CDR3 is 16 residues. The V and J ends lost 6 bases and 6 bases, in that order; junction bases with no gene match: 7. This chain's CDR3 is CASRPFGTSGSNEQFF. The CDR3 bases are TGTGCCAGCAGACCTTTTGGGACTAGCGGGAGCAATGAGCAGTTCTTC. Together with reference TRBV11-2 and TRBJ2-1, the CDR3 gives the full variable domain: EAGVAQSPRYKIIEKRQSVAFWCNPISGHATLYWYQQILGQGPKLLIQFQNNGVVDDSQLPKDRFSAERLKGVDSTLKIQPAKLEDSAVYLCASRPFGTSGSNEQFFGPGTRLTVL.

This sequence joins TRBV6-5 and TRBJ2-3; either TRBD1 or TRBD2 may fit D (5 bases each). CDR3 length: 16 amino acids. V dropped 2 bases and J dropped 2 bases, with 14 bases sitting between them. Germline V gene lookup returns CDR1 MNHEY and CDR2 SVGAGI. The chain's CDR3 is CASSYRPRGPTDTQYF. For the CDR3, the DNA is TGTGCCAGCAGTTACCGTCCGAGGGGCCCCACAGATACGCAGTATTTT.

V and J are TRBV4-1 and TRBJ1-4; D call uncertain. Germline lookup yields CDR1 MGHRA and CDR2 YSYEKL. V lost 4 bases to trimming and J lost 5 bases, with 14 bases between them. This CDR3 is built from 15 residues. The CDR3 reads CASSRLGGDNEKLFF. The CDR3 DNA follows: TGCGCCAGCAGCCGATTGGGCGGCGACAATGAAAAACTGTTTTTT.

The chain employs TRBV20-1 and TRBJ1-1; 7 positions agree with TRBD1. Germline V gene data show CDR1 as DFQATT and CDR2 as SNEGSKA (reference sequence). The ends lost 2 bases at V and 1 base at J; junction bases unmatched: 7. The CDR3 has 15 amino acids. DNA for the CDR3: TGCAGTGCTAGACCTTGGGGACAGCCGAACACTGAAGCTTTCTTT. Translated, it gives CSARPWGQPNTEAFF.

This clonotype was seen only a few times. This chain uses TRBV3-1 with TRBJ1-2; 9 bases agree with TRBD1. This CDR3 is built from 14 residues. The junction had 6 bases not matched to a gene; V was cut back by 4 bases and J by 6 bases. The germline gives CDR1 LGHDT, CDR2 YNNKEL (reference sequence). This CDR3 is CASSPRTGEHGYTF. The CDR3 DNA reads TGTGCCAGCAGCCCGAGGACAGGGGAGCATGGCTACACCTTC. Using reference TRBV3-1 and TRBJ1-2 for the parts outside the CDR3, the full variable domain is DTAVSQTPKYLVTQMGNDKSIKCEQNLGHDTMYWYKQDSKKFLKIMFSYNNKELIINETVPNRFSPKSPDKAHLNLHINSLELGDSAVYFCASSPRTGEHGYTFGSGTRLTVV.

This clonotype occurred many times. The chain employs TRBV20-1 and TRBJ2-5, with a possible D match to TRBD2 (5 bases). The germline CDR1 and CDR2 sequences are DFQATT and SNEGSKA (reference sequence). The CDR3 spans 14 residues. With 6 bases removed from V and 4 bases from J, the gap between germline ends came to 18 bases. The CDR3 reads CSAGDLPEAETQYF. The CDR3 DNA reads as TGCAGTGCCGGAGACCTCCCGGAGGCAGAGACCCAGTACTTC.

The chain employs TRBV28 and TRBJ2-1; D perhaps matches TRBD2 (6 bases). Trimming removed 3 bases at V and 8 bases at J, with 20 bases between. The germline V gene has CDR1 MDHEN and CDR2 SYDVKM. This CDR3 has 16 residues. The CDR3 DNA sequence: TGTGCCAGCAGTTTGGCCCCCCCGGCTAGCGCGCATGAGCAGTTCTTC. Amino acids: CASSLAPPASAHEQFF.

The sample holds many counts of this clonotype. The CDR3 protein is CASSLGGRYGYTF. The CDR3 DNA sequence: TGTGCCAGCAGCCTGGGCGGTCGCTATGGCTACACCTTC. The chain couples TRBV5-6 to TRBJ1-2; no firm D call. V dropped 4 bases and J dropped 4 bases, with 11 bases sitting between them. Germline lookup yields CDR1 SGHDT and CDR2 YYEEEE. The CDR3 runs to 13 residues.

The V and J genes are TRBV20-1 and TRBJ2-1, with D tentatively TRBD1 (6 bases). CDR1 DFQATT and CDR2 SNEGSKA come from the germline V gene (reference sequence). CDR3 size: 16 residues. V lost 0 bases, J lost 10 bases, and 22 bases lay in between. CDR3 region: CSARDLAGEGRKEQFF. In nucleotides, the CDR3 is TGCAGTGCTAGAGATCTCGCAGGGGAAGGTAGAAAAGAGCAGTTCTTC.

This chain connects TRBV20-1 to TRBJ2-7; 9 positions match TRBD2. Germline CDR1 is DFQATT and CDR2 is SNEGSKA (reference sequence). V lost 5 bases, J lost 3 bases, and 11 bases stayed unmatched. This CDR3 is 15 amino acids long. DNA of the CDR3: TGCAGTGCTTTCGGACCGGGACTAGCAGTCTACGAGCAGTACTTC. Translation gives CSAFGPGLAVYEQYF.

The chain couples TRBV7-2 to TRBJ2-7; 9 bases are shared with TRBD2. This CDR3 has 15 residues. Losses at the gene ends were 8 bases for V and 2 bases for J; bases not matched to a gene: 10. Germline CDR1 reads SGHTA; CDR2 reads FQGNSA. CDR3 protein: CASRIAGAGTYEQYF. The CDR3, as DNA: TGTGCCAGCCGAATAGCGGGAGCGGGGACCTACGAGCAGTACTTC.

Only a few counts were recorded for this clonotype. This chain uses TRBV10-2 with TRBJ1-1; D remains unclear. The germline V and J ends were trimmed by 8 bases and 4 bases, with 20 bases remaining between them. From germline, CDR1 is WSHSY and CDR2 SAAADI. This CDR3 is 15 amino acids long. This CDR3 is CASRRLSGLGTEAFF. The CDR3 bases are TGCGCCAGCCGACGACTATCGGGGTTGGGCACTGAAGCTTTCTTT.

This clonotype was observed at least ten times. The chain uses TRBV28 and TRBJ2-3; D uncertain. The CDR3 has 12 residues. Germline V gene lookup returns CDR1 MDHEN and CDR2 SYDVKM. With 8 bases removed from V and 2 bases from J, the gap between germline ends came to 8 bases. DNA for the CDR3: TGTGCCAGCTCCGGGCCCACAGATACGCAGTATTTT. This codes for CASSGPTDTQYF.

The rearrangement joins TRBV20-1 to TRBJ2-5; 16 bases map to TRBD2. This CDR3 contains 17 residues. CDR1 is DFQATT and CDR2 is SNEGSKA in the germline V gene (reference sequence). The CDR3 DNA is TGCATCCCTATTCGGGGGACTAGCGGGAGGGATAAGGAGACCCAGTACTTC. Translated, it gives CIPIRGTSGRDKETQYF.

J is TRBJ1-2 and V is TRBV3-1; D unclear. Trimming took off 4 bases at V and 4 bases at J, with 7 bases between the two ends. The CDR3 sequence is 12 residues long. The germline V gene encodes CDR1 LGHDT and CDR2 YNNKEL (reference sequence). The CDR3 sequence is CASSRRTYGYTF. The CDR3 DNA follows: TGTGCCAGCAGCCGTAGGACCTATGGCTACACCTTC.

Only a few counts were recorded for this clonotype. The chain couples TRBV7-6 to TRBJ1-1; D gene unclear. Trimming took off 5 bases at V and 4 bases at J, with 14 bases between the two ends. Germline V lookup: CDR1 SGHVS, CDR2 FNYEAQ. This CDR3 has 14 residues. The CDR3 DNA reads as TGTGCCAGCAGCCTAGACAACCGGCGCACTGAAGCTTTCTTT. As protein: CASSLDNRRTEAFF.

The V gene is TRBV6-5, the J gene TRBJ1-1, with D tentatively TRBD1 (5 bases). Trimming stripped 2 bases from V and 5 bases from J, with 21 bases between. The CDR3 runs to 17 residues. Germline CDR1 is MNHEY and CDR2 is SVGAGI. CDR3 sequence reads: CASSYGRTKGRSTEAFF. Written as DNA, the CDR3 is TGTGCCAGCAGTTACGGGCGGACTAAGGGACGATCGACTGAAGCTTTCTTT.

Only a few counts were recorded for this clonotype. The gene calls are TRBV4-1 and TRBJ1-6, with 7 bases fitting TRBD1. Germline-derived CDR1 and CDR2 are MGHRA and YSYEKL. Trimming at V came to 4 bases and at J to 4 bases, leaving 4 bases not matched to a gene. The CDR3 extends over 15 amino acids. CDR3 DNA sequence: TGCGCCAGCAGCCCATCGACAGGGTATAATTCACCCCTCCACTTT. Translated, it gives CASSPSTGYNSPLHF.

The chain employs TRBV18 and TRBJ1-1; 8 nucleotides agree with TRBD1. Per the germline V gene, CDR1 is KGHSH and CDR2 is LQKENI. The CDR3 covers 14 residues. Trimming cost V 7 bases and J 1 base; bases outside gene matches: 5. The CDR3 region has the DNA TGTGCCAGCTGGCAGGGGGCTTCGAACACTGAAGCTTTCTTT. Protein: CASWQGASNTEAFF.

Only a few counts were recorded for this clonotype. The chain recombines TRBV25-1 with TRBJ2-5; D is tentatively TRBD1 or TRBD2 (6 bases each). CDR1 is MGHDK, CDR2 SYGVNS, per germline. V gave up 4 bases and J gave up 1 base, with 19 bases separating them. This CDR3 contains 17 residues. The CDR3 loop reads CASSAWLGGRGQETQYF. The CDR3, as DNA: TGTGCCAGCAGTGCTTGGTTAGGGGGGCGCGGCCAAGAGACCCAGTACTTC.

V usage is TRBV27 and J usage is TRBJ1-1; the match to TRBD1 covers 8 bases. The trim removed 5 bases at V and 0 bases at J, leaving 17 bases unmatched. CDR3 length: 19 residues. Germline lookup yields CDR1 MNHEY and CDR2 SMNVEV (reference sequence). CDR3 in DNA: TGTGCCAGCAGTCCAAGGGCAGGGGGCAGGCCCCACATGAACACTGAAGCTTTCTTT. It codes for CASSPRAGGRPHMNTEAFF.

As to this clonotype: At one boundary the junction diverges from the germline segment, which might be a read error. This sequence joins TRBV7-8 and TRBJ2-4, with 11 bases fitting TRBD2. The CDR3 totals 19 residues. Germline loops: CDR1 SGHVS, CDR2 FQNEAQ. This chain's CDR3 is CASSTGGRGSGGARNIQYF. The CDR3 nucleotides read TGTGCCAGCAGCACAGGCGGACGGGGTAGCGGGGGGGCCAGAAACATTCAGTACTTC. The whole variable domain, remainder taken from reference TRBV7-8 and TRBJ2-4, is GAGVSQSPRYKVAKRGQDVALRCDPISGHVSLFWYQQALGQGPEFLTYFQNEAQLDKSGLPSDRFFAERPEGSVSTLKIQRTQQEDSAVYLCASSTGGRGSGGARNIQYFGAGTRLSVL.

This chain joins TRBV5-1 and TRBJ2-3; D gene unclear. The CDR3 is 13 residues long. V lost 0 bases to trimming and J lost 10 bases, with 12 bases between them. Germline V CDR1 and CDR2: SGHRS, YFSETQ. The CDR3 DNA reads TGCGCCAGCAGCTTGGGTAGGACCGATGCGCAGTATTTT. As protein: CASSLGRTDAQYF.

This chain joins TRBV9 and TRBJ1-4; 7 positions match TRBD1. Germline trimming cut 3 bases from V and 6 bases from J; bases unmatched to any gene: 8. Germline V CDR1 and CDR2: SGDLS, YYNGEE. The CDR3 length is 15 residues. Here the CDR3 DNA reads TGTGCCAGCAGCGGGGCGGGACAGCCAGATGAAAAACTGTTTTTT. Encoded protein: CASSGAGQPDEKLFF.